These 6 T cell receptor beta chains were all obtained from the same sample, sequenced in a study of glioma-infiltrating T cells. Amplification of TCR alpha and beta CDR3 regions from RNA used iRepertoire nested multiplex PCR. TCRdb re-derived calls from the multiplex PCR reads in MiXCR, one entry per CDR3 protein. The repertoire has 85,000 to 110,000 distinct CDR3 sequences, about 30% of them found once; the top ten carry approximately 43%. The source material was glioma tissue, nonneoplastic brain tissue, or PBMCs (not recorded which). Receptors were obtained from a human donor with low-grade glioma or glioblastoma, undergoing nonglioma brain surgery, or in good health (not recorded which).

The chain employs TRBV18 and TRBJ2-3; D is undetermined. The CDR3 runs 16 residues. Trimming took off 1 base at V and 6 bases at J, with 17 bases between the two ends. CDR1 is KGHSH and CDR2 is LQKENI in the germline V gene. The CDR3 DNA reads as TGTGCCAGCTCACCACGGGTGGCCCCGCCGCCCGATACGCAGTATTTT. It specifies CASSPRVAPPPDTQYF.

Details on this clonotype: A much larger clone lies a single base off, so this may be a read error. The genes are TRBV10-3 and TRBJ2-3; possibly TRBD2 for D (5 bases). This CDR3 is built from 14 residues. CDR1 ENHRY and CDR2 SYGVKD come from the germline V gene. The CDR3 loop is CAINAGSSTDMQYF. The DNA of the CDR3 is TGTGCCATCAACGCTGGGTCTAGCACAGATATGCAGTATTTT.

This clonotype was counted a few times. The CDR3: CASRGGTSGPNTGELFF. Here the CDR3 DNA reads TGTGCCAGCAGGGGGGGGACTAGCGGACCTAACACCGGGGAGCTGTTTTTT. The rearrangement joins TRBV2 to TRBJ2-2; 11 bases agree with TRBD2. CDR1 SNHLY and CDR2 FYNNEI come from the germline V gene. The CDR3 length is 17 residues. Losses at the gene ends were 6 bases for V and 2 bases for J; bases not matched to a gene: 8.

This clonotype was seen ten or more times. This CDR3 is CASAGGQSETQYF. CDR3 sequence (DNA): TGTGCCAGCGCGGGGGGGCAGTCAGAGACCCAGTACTTC. The rearrangement joins TRBV7-2 to TRBJ2-5, with 9 bases fitting TRBD2. Germline lookup yields CDR1 SGHTA and CDR2 FQGNSA. The J segment lost 4 bases and the V segment lost 8 bases, leaving 5 bases of the junction unmatched. There are 13 residues in the CDR3.

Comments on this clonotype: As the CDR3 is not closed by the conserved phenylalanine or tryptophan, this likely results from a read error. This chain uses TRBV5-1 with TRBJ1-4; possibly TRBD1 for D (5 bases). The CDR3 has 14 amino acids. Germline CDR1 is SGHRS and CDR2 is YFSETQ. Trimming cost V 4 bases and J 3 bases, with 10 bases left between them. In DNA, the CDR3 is TGCGCCAGCAGCGAGGGGAGCCCTAATGAAAAACTGTTTCTT. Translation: CASSEGSPNEKLFL.

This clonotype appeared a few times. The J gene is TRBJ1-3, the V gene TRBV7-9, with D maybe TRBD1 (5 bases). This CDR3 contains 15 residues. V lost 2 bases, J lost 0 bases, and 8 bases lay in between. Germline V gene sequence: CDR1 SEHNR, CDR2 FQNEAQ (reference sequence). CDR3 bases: TGTGCCAGCAGCTTAAGAGGGGTCTCTGGAAACACCATATATTTT. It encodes CASSLRGVSGNTIYF.